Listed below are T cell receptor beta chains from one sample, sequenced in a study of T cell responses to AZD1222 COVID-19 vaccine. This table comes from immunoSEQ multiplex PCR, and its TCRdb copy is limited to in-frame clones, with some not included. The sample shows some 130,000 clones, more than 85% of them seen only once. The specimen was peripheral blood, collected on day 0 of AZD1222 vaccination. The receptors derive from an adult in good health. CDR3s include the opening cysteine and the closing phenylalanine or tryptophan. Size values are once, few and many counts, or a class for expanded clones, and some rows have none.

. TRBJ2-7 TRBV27 CASSFFSDYEQYF
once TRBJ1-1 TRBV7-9 CASRSEAFF
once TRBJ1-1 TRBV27 CASSSHRYTRTEAFF
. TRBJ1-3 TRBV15 CATSRGEGSGNTIYF
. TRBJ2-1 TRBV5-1 CASSLDRQKDEQFF
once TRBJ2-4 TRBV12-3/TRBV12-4 CASSTRRGNIQYF
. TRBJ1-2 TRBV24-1 CATSDPHQRTGSDGYTF
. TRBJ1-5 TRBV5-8 CASRSGTSHNQPQHF
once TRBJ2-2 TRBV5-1 CASSLVGGELFF
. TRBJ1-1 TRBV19 CASSIGTANTEAFF
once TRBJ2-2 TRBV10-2 CASTKSAVLMFTGELFF
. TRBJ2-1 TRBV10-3 CAISATSDNEQFF
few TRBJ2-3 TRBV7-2 CASSLNRDDTQYF
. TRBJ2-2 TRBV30 CAWKLAGGGTGELFF
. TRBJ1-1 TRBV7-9 CASRSGTAAAFF
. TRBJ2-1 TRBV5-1 CASSWVRTGGRVVPDEQFF
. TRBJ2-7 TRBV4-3 CASSQDSGGNYEQYF
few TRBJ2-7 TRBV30 CAWRPGQGPTYEQYF
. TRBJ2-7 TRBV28 CASSLTSYYEQYF
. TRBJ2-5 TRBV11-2 CASSLGNRRKTQYF
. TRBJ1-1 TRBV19 CASSIGGGAFF
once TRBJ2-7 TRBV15 CATSRERYEQYF
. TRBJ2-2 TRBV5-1 CASSSTLRDTGELFF
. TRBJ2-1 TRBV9 CASSQAPAGNAYNEQFF
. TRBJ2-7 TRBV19 CATSKAQGTSNGEQYF
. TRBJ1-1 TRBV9 CASSVDVGERVGAFF
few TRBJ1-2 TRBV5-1 CASSLAPNYGYTF
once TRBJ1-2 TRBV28 CASSAPALTGTGYTF
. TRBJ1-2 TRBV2 CASTLGVYGYTF
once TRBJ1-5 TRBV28 CASNNRGNQPQHF
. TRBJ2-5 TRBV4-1 CASSASGQGGETQYF
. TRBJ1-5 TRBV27 CASSLSQGGQPQHF
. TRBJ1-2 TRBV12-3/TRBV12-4 CASRGQLNYGYTF
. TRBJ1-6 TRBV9 CASSVRGAGNSPLHF
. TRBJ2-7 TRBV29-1 CSVRRTGVWEQYF
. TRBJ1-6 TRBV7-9 CASSSGFLGSPLHF
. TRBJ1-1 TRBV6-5 CASRGAGVNTEAFF
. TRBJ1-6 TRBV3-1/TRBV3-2 CASSQDRAGVGNSPLHF
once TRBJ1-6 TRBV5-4 CASSLVQSNSPLHF
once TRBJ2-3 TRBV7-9 CASSANRGGTDTQYF
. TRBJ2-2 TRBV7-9 CASSSQANTGELFF
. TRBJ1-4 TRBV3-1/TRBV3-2 CASSLPAGGPNEKLFF
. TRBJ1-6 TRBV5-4 CASSLGSSNSPLHF
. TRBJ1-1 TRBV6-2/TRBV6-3 CASSAGASNTEAFF
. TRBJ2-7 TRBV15 CATSNDRGYEQYF
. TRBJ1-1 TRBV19 CASSKSHTEAFF
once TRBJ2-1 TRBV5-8 CASSSGAAHNEQFF
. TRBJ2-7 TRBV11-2 CASSPVTSTYEQYF
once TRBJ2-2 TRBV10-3 CATRSVAEYTGELFF
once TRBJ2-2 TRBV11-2 CASSLGSGGELFF
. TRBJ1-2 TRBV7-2 CASSLVSSNYGYTF
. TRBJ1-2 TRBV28 CASKPTGPSIYTF
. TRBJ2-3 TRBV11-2 CASSLVGGNTDTQYF